The rows below give T cell receptor beta chains drawn from one sample of a study of blood T cell repertoires in COVID-19. Profiling relied on immunoSEQ multiplex PCR, and the TCRdb table lists in-frame clones only, not all of them. The profile shows approximately 200,000 clones, more than 75% of them singletons. Sequencing was done on a sample of peripheral blood. These receptor sequences come from a man in his sixties who had recovered from COVID-19. Both conserved end residues are part of each CDR3. A D gene is named only where the DNA matches it firmly. Rows give clone size only sometimes, using once, few, many, or a class for an expanded clone.

d_call clone_size j_call v_call cdr3_nt cdr3_aa
NA NA TRBJ2-7 TRBV7-8 TGTGCCAGCAGCCCCGCGGGACTGGGCTACGAGCAGTACTTC CASSPAGLGYEQYF
TRBD2 NA TRBJ2-1 TRBV4-1 TGCGCCAGCAGCCAAGATGGGACTAGCGTATACAATGAGCAGTTCTTC CASSQDGTSVYNEQFF
NA many TRBJ1-3 TRBV7-2 TGTGCCAGCAGCTTACAGGAAGGAAACACCATATATTTT CASSLQEGNTIYF
NA NA TRBJ1-1 TRBV6-5 TGTGCCAGCAGTAGCTCAGGGGCCGTGAACACTGAAGCTTTCTTT CASSSSGAVNTEAFF
NA NA TRBJ1-5 TRBV6-5 TGTGCCAGCAGTCTCGGACAGAATAGCAATCAGCCCCAGCATTTT CASSLGQNSNQPQHF
NA NA TRBJ1-5 TRBV12-3/TRBV12-4 TGTGCCAGCAGGGGTGGGGAGCTTCAGCCCCAGCATTTT CASRGGELQPQHF
TRBD1 NA TRBJ2-3 TRBV29-1 TGCAGCGTTCGTGGACAGGGGAGCACAGATACGCAGTATTTT CSVRGQGSTDTQYF
NA NA TRBJ2-7 TRBV7-3 TGTGCCAGCAGCTTATCGGACAGCTACGAGCAGTACTTC CASSLSDSYEQYF
TRBD2 once TRBJ2-3 TRBV4-3 TGCGCCAGCAGCCATTTCTCCAGCGGGGGGGCTGGCACAGATACGCAGTATTTT CASSHFSSGGAGTDTQYF
NA NA TRBJ2-7 TRBV30 TGTGCCTGGAGGGGAGGCGCCTACGAGCAGTACTTC CAWRGGAYEQYF
NA once TRBJ2-7 TRBV21-1 TGTGCCAGCAGCAGGGCGAGCAACGAGCAGTACTTC CASSRASNEQYF
TRBD2 NA TRBJ2-1 TRBV19 TGTGCCAGTAGTATGTTTGGTTTAGCGGGAGTCTCCAATGAGCAGTTCTTC CASSMFGLAGVSNEQFF
NA NA TRBJ1-5 TRBV30 TGTGCCTGGAGTTTAGGAACAGTGTATAGCAATCAGCCCCAGCATTTT CAWSLGTVYSNQPQHF
NA few TRBJ1-2 TRBV5-1 TGCGCCAGCAGCTTGAGGTTCGGGGACTATGGCTACACCTTC CASSLRFGDYGYTF
TRBD2 NA TRBJ2-1 TRBV11-2 TGTGCCAGCAGGTTCGGGACTAGCGGCGAAATCTACAATGAGCAGTTCTTC CASRFGTSGEIYNEQFF
NA NA TRBJ2-3 TRBV28 TGTGCCAGCAGCCGGGGTTCCGGCACAGATACGCAGTATTTT CASSRGSGTDTQYF
TRBD1 NA TRBJ1-1 TRBV11-3 TGTGCCAGCAGCCCTGGGACAGACACTCCCCACACTGAAGCTTTCTTT CASSPGTDTPHTEAFF
TRBD2 once TRBJ2-3 TRBV5-1 TGCGCCAGCAGCTTTGGCGGGACTAGCGTCACAGATACGCAGTATTTT CASSFGGTSVTDTQYF
TRBD2 NA TRBJ2-7 TRBV19 TGTGCCAGTAGTTTATCCGGGACTAGCGGTTTCTACGAGCAGTACTTC CASSLSGTSGFYEQYF
NA NA TRBJ2-5 TRBV19 TGTGCCAGTAGCCCCACTTGGACAGAGCAGACCCAGTACTTC CASSPTWTEQTQYF
NA NA TRBJ2-5 TRBV11-3 TGTGCCAGCAGCTTAAGCACAGGGCAAAGGGAGACCCAGTACTTC CASSLSTGQRETQYF
TRBD2 NA TRBJ2-3 TRBV18 TGTGCCAGCTCTGGGACTAGCGGCACAGATACGCAGTATTTT CASSGTSGTDTQYF
TRBD2 NA TRBJ2-1 TRBV7-3 TGTGCCAGCAGCCCCGGTGGGGGGCTAGCGGGAGAATTAGAACAGTTCTTC CASSPGGGLAGELEQFF
TRBD2 NA TRBJ2-1 TRBV14 TGTGCCAGCAGCCAGGTAGCGGGGAGCTCCTACAATGAGCAGTTCTTC CASSQVAGSSYNEQFF
NA NA TRBJ1-2 TRBV30 TGTGCCTGGAGTGTGAGTTCTAAGTATGGCTACACCTTC CAWSVSSKYGYTF
TRBD1 once TRBJ2-3 TRBV10-1 TGCGCCAGCAGTGGGGACAGGGGACATACAGATACGCAGTATTTT CASSGDRGHTDTQYF
TRBD1 NA TRBJ1-6 TRBV28 TGTGCCAGCAGCCCTCCAGGCGGGGGACAGGGGTTTTCACCCCTCCACTTT CASSPPGGGQGFSPLHF
TRBD1 NA TRBJ1-4 TRBV5-1 TGCGCCAGCAGCATCGGGACAGGGGGCGCAGGTGAAAAACTGTTTTTT CASSIGTGGAGEKLFF
NA NA TRBJ2-2 TRBV28 TGTGCCAGCAGTTTTGGACACACGAACACCGGGGAGCTGTTTTTT CASSFGHTNTGELFF
TRBD1 NA TRBJ2-5 TRBV9 TGTGCCAGCAGCGTCGGGACAGGGGTCATAGAGACCCAGTACTTC CASSVGTGVIETQYF
NA NA TRBJ1-2 TRBV5-4 TGTGCCAGCAGCTCGCAGGGGAGCTATGGCTACACCTTC CASSSQGSYGYTF
NA NA TRBJ1-2 TRBV6-1 TGTGCCAGCAGTGAAGGACAGCTGGGCTACACCTTC CASSEGQLGYTF
TRBD1 once TRBJ2-5 TRBV5-6 TGTGCCAGCAGCGTAGGAGACAGGGCAGAGACCCAGTACTTC CASSVGDRAETQYF
NA NA TRBJ2-3 TRBV19 TGTGCCAGCAAGCCAGGGGCGAGACCAGATACGCAGTATTTT CASKPGARPDTQYF
TRBD2 NA TRBJ2-7 TRBV10-2 TGCGCCAGCGCCCGGGAGGGCCGGTACGAGCAGTACTTC CASAREGRYEQYF
TRBD2 NA TRBJ2-7 TRBV5-5 TGTGCCAGCAGCTTAACTAGCGGGGGCCGCGAGCAGTACTTC CASSLTSGGREQYF
NA NA TRBJ1-3 TRBV5-4 TGTGCCAGCAGCTTGGATTTTAGGGGTGGAAACACCATATATTTT CASSLDFRGGNTIYF
NA NA TRBJ2-3 TRBV11-1 TGTGCCAGCAGCTTAATAGCGACAGATACGCAGTATTTT CASSLIATDTQYF
NA NA TRBJ1-2 TRBV6-5 TGTGCCAGCAGTTCGGGGACTTCCTATGGCTACACCTTC CASSSGTSYGYTF
TRBD2 NA TRBJ2-2 TRBV5-4 TGTGCCAGCAGCAGGCCTCCGGGACTAGCGGGAGCGACCGGGGAGCTGTTTTTT CASSRPPGLAGATGELFF
NA NA TRBJ1-5 TRBV6-1 TGTGCCAGCAGTGAACAGAATCAGCCCCAGCATTTT CASSEQNQPQHF
NA once TRBJ1-3 TRBV27 TGTGCCAGCAGACGGGGAAACACCATATATTTT CASRRGNTIYF
TRBD1 NA TRBJ2-5 TRBV30 TGTGCCTGGACCCTGACGGGACAGCTCCAAGAGACCCAGTACTTC CAWTLTGQLQETQYF
NA NA TRBJ1-1 TRBV6-5 TGTGCCAGCAGGGGGCTTGGAAACACTGAAGCTTTCTTT CASRGLGNTEAFF
NA NA TRBJ2-3 TRBV19 TGTGCCAGTAGTACGCGGACAGATACGCAGTATTTT CASSTRTDTQYF
TRBD2 NA TRBJ2-1 TRBV4-2 TGTGCCAGCAGCCTACGGGACAGACTAGCGGGTGAGCAGTTCTTC CASSLRDRLAGEQFF
NA NA TRBJ2-5 TRBV18 TGTGCCAGCTCACCTTTCCCGGAGACCCAGTACTTC CASSPFPETQYF
NA NA TRBJ1-3 TRBV6-2/TRBV6-3 TGTGCCAGCAGTTATACATCCAACTCTGGAAACACCATATATTTT CASSYTSNSGNTIYF
TRBD2 NA TRBJ2-1 TRBV11-3 TGTGCCAGCAGAATAGCGGGAGGGAATGAGCAGTTCTTC CASRIAGGNEQFF
NA NA TRBJ1-1 TRBV12-3/TRBV12-4 TGTGCCAGCAGTCTACAGGGGAACACTGAAGCTTTCTTT CASSLQGNTEAFF
NA NA TRBJ1-4 TRBV18 TGTGCCAGCTCACCGTCCGCGCACAGGACTAATGAAAAACTGTTTTTT CASSPSAHRTNEKLFF